This T cell receptor beta chain was recovered during a study of blood T cells in healthy people across ages. A second about 7 to 11 cycle PCR used barcoded and J-beta primers. TCRdb re-derived calls from the 5' RACE reads in MiXCR, one entry per CDR3 protein. The sample records fewer than 800,000 distinct CDR3 sequences, about half being singletons. As for this clonotype: Germline is not matched at one junction end, which may reflect a read error.

CDR1 is SGHTA and CDR2 is FQGNSA in the germline V gene. This CDR3 spans 14 amino acids. The rearrangement links TRBV7-2 to TRBJ1-6, with 12 bases that match TRBD1. The receptor was derived from a woman in her fifties or sixties in good health. The sample consisted of blood. CDR3 in amino acids: CASSRDRGRSPPHF. In nucleotides, the CDR3 is TGTGCCAGCAGCCGGGACAGGGGGCGTTCACCCCCCCACTTT. The full variable domain, rest sourced from reference TRBV7-2 and TRBJ1-6, is GAGVSQSPSNKVTEKGKDVELRCDPISGHTALYWYRQSLGQGLEFLIYFQGNSAPDKSGLPSDRFSAERTGGSVSTLTIQRTQQEDSAVYLCASSRDRGRSPPHFGNGTRLTVT.